This T cell receptor beta chain was found in a study of cytomegalovirus exposure and HLA in healthy donors. Trimming took 4 bases from V and 1 from J; bases not matched to a gene: 6. This CDR3 comprises 15 residues. Germline loops: CDR1 SGDLS, CDR2 YYNGEE. 60 Vbeta and 13 Jbeta primers were used in PCR. Assay used: immunoSEQ multiplex PCR; TCRdb lists only in-frame clones, some missing. The table counts 120,000 to 150,000 clones; 1.5% to 2% lies in the top ten. Sequencing was performed on PBMCs. The TCR comes from a woman aged 50 to 60 in good health and CMV-seronegative. The chain links TRBV9 to TRBJ2-7, with 9 bases lining up with TRBD2. The CDR3 protein is CASSRSGSGSYEQYF. The CDR3 nucleotides read TGTGCCAGCAGCCGTAGCGGGAGTGGGTCCTACGAGCAGTACTTC.